A single sample gave rise to the 13 T cell receptor beta chains below, sequenced in a study of cytomegalovirus exposure and HLA in healthy donors. 13 Jbeta primers and 60 Vbeta primers were used for the PCR. Repertoires were generated with immunoSEQ multiplex PCR, while TCRdb's copy carries only in-frame clones and drops some. This sample has approximately 140,000 clones; 70% to 75% occur once, and the top ten carry 1% to 1.5%. The specimen sequenced was PBMCs. These receptors originate from a woman aged 40-49 years in good health and CMV-seronegative.

The rearrangement joins TRBV6-5 to TRBJ2-1; D possibly corresponds to TRBD2 (5 bases). The CDR3 runs to 14 residues. The V gene's germline CDR1 is MNHEY and CDR2 SVGAGI. V dropped 2 bases and J dropped 4 bases, with 9 bases sitting between them. The CDR3 loop is CASSYTAGYNEQFF. In DNA, the CDR3 is TGTGCCAGCAGTTACACGGCGGGTTACAATGAGCAGTTCTTC.

The CDR3 sequence: CASSPLGDRGYGYTF. Written as DNA, the CDR3 is TGTGCCAGCAGCCCCCTCGGGGACAGAGGGTATGGCTACACCTTC. The chain recombines TRBV7-9 with TRBJ1-2, with 7 bases matching TRBD1. V gave up 5 bases and J gave up 5 bases; unmatched junction bases: 11. This CDR3 contains 15 residues. The germline gives CDR1 SEHNR, CDR2 FQNEAQ (reference sequence).

The genes are TRBV27 and TRBJ2-1, with 9 bases aligning to TRBD2. Germline CDR1 and CDR2: MNHEY and SMNVEV (reference sequence). V was clipped by 4 bases and J by 7 bases; unmatched bases: 8. CDR3 length: 15 residues. CDR3 amino acids: CASSYPGLAGNEQFF. CDR3 in DNA: TGTGCCAGCAGTTACCCGGGACTAGCTGGAAATGAGCAGTTCTTC.

The chain recombines TRBV29-1 with TRBJ2-1; TRBD1 matches 7 bases. The CDR3 runs to 14 residues. The V gene's germline CDR1 is SQVTM and CDR2 ANQGSEA. V lost 5 bases to trimming and J lost 9 bases; unmatched junction nucleotides: 13. This CDR3 reads CSVWPRDSPREQFF. CDR3 in DNA: TGCAGCGTTTGGCCCCGGGACAGCCCGCGTGAGCAGTTCTTC.

This clone was observed a few times. The chain links TRBV4-1 to TRBJ1-4, with D perhaps matching TRBD1 (6 bases). The CDR3 is 15 residues long. Trimming took off 1 base at V and 7 bases at J, with 13 bases between the two ends. From germline, CDR1 is MGHRA and CDR2 YSYEKL. The CDR3 region has the DNA TGCGCCAGCAGCCAAGTTAACAGGGCTAGTGAAAAACTGTTTTTT. This encodes CASSQVNRASEKLFF.

The chain is built from TRBV18 and TRBJ1-1; D remains unclear. Trimming removed 3 bases at V and 1 base at J, with 9 bases between. The CDR3 spans 14 residues. Germline V gives CDR1 KGHSH, CDR2 LQKENI. This CDR3 reads CASSPGRENTEAFF. In nucleotides, the CDR3 is TGTGCCAGCTCACCCGGACGGGAGAACACTGAAGCTTTCTTT.

The chain combines TRBV7-9 with TRBJ1-2; tentatively, D is TRBD1 (5 bases). The germline CDR1 and CDR2 sequences are SEHNR and FQNEAQ (reference sequence). Trimming took 5 bases from V and 7 from J, leaving 17 bases between them. This CDR3 is 14 amino acids long. In DNA form, the CDR3 reads TGTGCCAGCAGCGTACGGGGGGGGTCGGCTGGCTACACCTTC. Translated: CASSVRGGSAGYTF.

The J gene is TRBJ1-2, the V gene TRBV6-5; 7 bases line up with TRBD1. Germline V gene sequence: CDR1 MNHEY, CDR2 SVGAGI. The CDR3 sequence is 14 residues long. After removal of 7 bases from V and 5 bases from J, the junction contained 10 bases not matched to a gene. The CDR3 loop reads CASTSGWDSYGYTF. The CDR3 region has the DNA TGTGCCAGCACTAGCGGGTGGGACAGTTATGGCTACACCTTC.

The chain employs TRBV27 and TRBJ2-7; D is perhaps TRBD1 (6 bases). Trimming removed 2 bases from V and 4 bases from J, with 18 bases in between. CDR1 is MNHEY, CDR2 SMNVEV, per germline (reference sequence). The CDR3 consists of 16 residues. In DNA, the CDR3 is TGTGCCAGCAGTTTAACATTAGGACAGAGTTATTACGAGCAGTACTTC. This translates into CASSLTLGQSYYEQYF.

A single count supports this clone. The J gene is TRBJ1-1, the V gene TRBV6-1; D gene ambiguous. Germline V gene lookup returns CDR1 MNHNS and CDR2 SASEGT. The CDR3 extends over 16 amino acids. V was pared by 1 base and J by 7 bases, with 19 bases between. Here the CDR3 reads CASSEESRGYDREAFF. The CDR3 nucleotides read TGTGCCAGCAGTGAAGAATCCCGCGGGTACGACCGTGAAGCTTTCTTT.

V gene TRBV18 combines with J gene TRBJ2-1; 9 bases align to TRBD2. Germline values: CDR1 KGHSH, CDR2 LQKENI. The CDR3 extends over 15 amino acids. The trim removed 6 bases at V and 9 bases at J, leaving 12 bases unmatched. CDR3 in DNA: TGTGCCAGCTCCCGGGGGATAGCGGGGGACGGTGAGCAGTTCTTC. Amino acid sequence: CASSRGIAGDGEQFF.

This clone was counted a few times. The chain combines TRBV19 with TRBJ1-5; D is ambiguous. The CDR3 is 13 amino acids. The germline CDR1 and CDR2 sequences are LNHDA and SQIVND (reference sequence). Trimming removed 0 bases from V and 9 bases from J, with 9 bases in between. The CDR3 DNA sequence: TGTGCCAGTAGTATAGATCTCGCCGGGCCCCAGCATTTT. This gives the protein CASSIDLAGPQHF.

This clone was found a few times. The chain carries TRBV6-1 and TRBJ1-4; D perhaps matches TRBD1 (5 bases). Trimming shortened V by 6 bases and J by 13 bases, and 15 bases separated the two germline ends. Germline CDR1 MNHNS, CDR2 SASEGT. The CDR3 is 12 amino acids. This CDR3 is CASRAGGPRLFF. The CDR3 bases are TGTGCCAGCAGAGCCGGGGGTCCAAGACTGTTTTTT.